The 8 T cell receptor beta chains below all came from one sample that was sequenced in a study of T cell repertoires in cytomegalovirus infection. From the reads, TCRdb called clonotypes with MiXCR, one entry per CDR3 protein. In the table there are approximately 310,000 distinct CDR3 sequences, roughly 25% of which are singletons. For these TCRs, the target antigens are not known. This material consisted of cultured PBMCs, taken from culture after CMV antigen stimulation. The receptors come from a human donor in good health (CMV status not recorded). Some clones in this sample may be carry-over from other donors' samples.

The CDR3 protein is CASSEDNQPQHF. The CDR3 nucleotides read TGTGCCAGCAGTGAAGACAATCAGCCCCAGCATTTT. The chain combines TRBV2 with TRBJ1-5, with D hard to call. The CDR3 contains 12 residues. The germline V and J ends were trimmed by 1 base and 3 bases, with 1 base remaining between them. Germline CDR1 and CDR2: SNHLY and FYNNEI.

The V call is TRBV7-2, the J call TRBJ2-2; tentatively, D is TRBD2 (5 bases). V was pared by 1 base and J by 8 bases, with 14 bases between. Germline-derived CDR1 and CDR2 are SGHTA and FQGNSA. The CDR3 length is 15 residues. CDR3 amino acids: CASSLDTGIRGELFF. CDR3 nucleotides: TGTGCCAGCAGCTTAGATACCGGGATAAGGGGGGAGCTGTTTTTT.

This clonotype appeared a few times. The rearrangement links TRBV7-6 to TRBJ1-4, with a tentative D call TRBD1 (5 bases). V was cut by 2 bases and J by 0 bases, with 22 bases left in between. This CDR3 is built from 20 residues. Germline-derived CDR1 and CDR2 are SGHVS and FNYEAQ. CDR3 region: CASSLIRGVSFEATNEKLFF. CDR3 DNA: TGTGCCAGCAGCTTAATAAGGGGAGTCTCCTTCGAAGCAACTAATGAAAAACTGTTTTTT.

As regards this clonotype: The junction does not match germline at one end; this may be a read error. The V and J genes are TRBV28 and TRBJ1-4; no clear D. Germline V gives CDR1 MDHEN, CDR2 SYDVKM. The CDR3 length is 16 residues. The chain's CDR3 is CAGSLPSARASEKLFF. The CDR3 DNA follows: TGTGCCGGCAGTTTACCTTCTGCGCGGGCGAGTGAAAAACTGTTTTTT.

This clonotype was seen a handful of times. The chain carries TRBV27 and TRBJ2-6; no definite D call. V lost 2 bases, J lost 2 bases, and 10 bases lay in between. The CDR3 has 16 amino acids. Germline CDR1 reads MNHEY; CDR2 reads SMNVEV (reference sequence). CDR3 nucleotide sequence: TGTGCCAGCAGTTTAGCCGGAGTTGCTGGGGCCAACGTCCTGACTTTC. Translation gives CASSLAGVAGANVLTF.

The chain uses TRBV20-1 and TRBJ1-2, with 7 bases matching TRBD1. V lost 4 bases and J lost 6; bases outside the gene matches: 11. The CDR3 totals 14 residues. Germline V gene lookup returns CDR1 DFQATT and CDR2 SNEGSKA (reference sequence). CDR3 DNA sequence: TGCAGTGCTAATGTTAGGGGGCGCGGGAATGGCTACACCTTC. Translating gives CSANVRGRGNGYTF.

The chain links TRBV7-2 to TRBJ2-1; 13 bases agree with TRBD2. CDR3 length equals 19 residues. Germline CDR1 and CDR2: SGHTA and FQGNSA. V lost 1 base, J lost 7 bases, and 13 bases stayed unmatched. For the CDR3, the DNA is TGTGCCAGCAGCTTAGAAGGTGGACTAGCGGGAGTCGGTCGGAATGAGCAGTTCTTC. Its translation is CASSLEGGLAGVGRNEQFF.

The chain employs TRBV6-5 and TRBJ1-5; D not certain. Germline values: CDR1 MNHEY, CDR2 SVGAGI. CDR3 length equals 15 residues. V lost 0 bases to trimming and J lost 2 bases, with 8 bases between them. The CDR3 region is CASSYSLGGNQPQHF. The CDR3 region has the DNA TGTGCCAGCAGTTACTCGCTGGGCGGCAATCAGCCCCAGCATTTT.